This T cell receptor (beta chain) was found in a study of blood T cell repertoires in COVID-19. On the study more broadly: The United States, Italy and Spain provided the acute and convalescent COVID-19 samples. Sample material is recorded as cDNA or gDNA derived from T cells, B-cell-depleted T cells, or PBMCs.

Germline-derived CDR1 and CDR2 are SGHRS and YFSETQ. The CDR3 sequence is 13 residues long. Trimming stripped 0 bases from V and 4 bases from J, with 8 bases between. Profiled with immunoSEQ multiplex PCR; TCRdb holds only in-frame clones, not every one. The sample contains around 24,000 clones, 85% to 90% of which appear only once. The TCR sequence derives from a man in his sixties or seventies with acute or convalescent COVID-19. This chain connects TRBV5-1 to TRBJ2-7; weak D call: TRBD1 (6 bases). The specimen was peripheral blood. The chain's CDR3 is CASSLAQGYEQYF. CDR3 DNA sequence: TGCGCCAGCAGCTTGGCCCAGGGGTACGAGCAGTACTTC.